Shown below are 30 T cell receptor beta chains from a single sample sequenced in a study of OX40 agonist ivuxolimab in advanced cancers. Sequenced by immunoSEQ multiplex PCR; TCRdb stores in-frame clones only, minus some. The data hold about 66,000 clones, with around 84% observed a single time. Sequencing was performed on CD4+ or CD8+ T cells sorted from blood, taken in a trial of the OX40 agonist ivuxolimab. These receptors all stem from an adult with an advanced solid tumor such as melanoma, head and neck, liver or kidney cancer.

CDR3: CASSVGYSGSGANVLTF. CDR3 bases: TGTGCCAGTAGTGTCGGTTATTCCGGCTCTGGGGCCAACGTCCTGACTTTC. This chain connects TRBV19 to TRBJ2-6, with unresolved D. The germline V and J ends were trimmed by 5 bases and 0 bases, with 14 bases remaining between them. This CDR3 has 17 amino acids. The germline V gene has CDR1 LNHDA and CDR2 SQIVND (reference sequence).

V and J are TRBV30 and TRBJ2-7; D is ambiguous. The ends were cut back, 7 bases at V and 6 bases at J, with 10 bases in the middle. Germline V gives CDR1 GTSNPN, CDR2 SVGIG (reference sequence). The CDR3 contains 10 residues. CDR3 coding DNA: TGTGCCTCAGGTTACGCCGAGCAGTACTTC. It codes for CASGYAEQYF. Full variable domain (rest looked up from reference TRBV30 and TRBJ2-7): SQTIHQWPATLVQPVGSPLSLECTVEGTSNPNLYWYRQAAGRGLQLLFYSVGIGQISSEVPQNLSASRPQDRQFILSSKKLLLSDSGFYLCASGYAEQYFGPGTRLTVT.

This clone was seen a handful of times. This chain links TRBV30 with TRBJ1-1, with D hard to call. Trimming shortened V by 1 base and J by 1 base, and 10 bases separated the two germline ends. The CDR3 is made up of 14 amino acids. Germline V lookup: CDR1 GTSNPN, CDR2 SVGIG (reference sequence). DNA of the CDR3: TGTGCCTGGAGTGACTTTAGGCCGAACACTGAAGCTTTCTTT. It encodes CAWSDFRPNTEAFF.

Here the CDR3 reads CASKGVTENEQFF. DNA for the CDR3: TGCGCCAGCAAAGGGGTGACAGAGAATGAGCAGTTCTTC. This chain links TRBV10-1 with TRBJ2-1; TRBD1 is a possible D gene (5 bases). V was pared by 7 bases and J by 7 bases, with 14 bases between. Germline CDR1 is WNHNN and CDR2 is SYGVQD (reference sequence). This CDR3 has 13 residues.

The chain uses TRBV9 and TRBJ2-5; D gene ambiguous. Trimming took off 0 bases at V and 1 base at J, with 10 bases between the two ends. CDR1 SGDLS and CDR2 YYNGEE come from the germline V gene. This CDR3 is built from 15 residues. The CDR3 nucleotides are TGTGCCAGCAGCGTAGGAGCGCGTCTCCAAGAGACCCAGTACTTC. Translation gives CASSVGARLQETQYF.

The chain uses TRBV29-1 and TRBJ2-5, with TRBD2 identical over 10 bases. V gave up 6 bases and J gave up 2 bases; unmatched junction bases: 9. From germline, CDR1 is SQVTM and CDR2 ANQGSEA. The length of the CDR3 is 15 residues. The CDR3 sequence is CSVATSGVGQETQYF. The CDR3 bases are TGCAGCGTCGCTACTAGCGGGGTGGGGCAAGAGACCCAGTACTTC.

This rearrangement joins TRBV15 to TRBJ1-2, with D tentatively TRBD1 (5 bases). Germline V gene lookup returns CDR1 LNHNV and CDR2 YYDKDF (reference sequence). V was clipped by 0 bases and J by 3 bases, with 11 bases between them. The CDR3 has 15 amino acids. Here the CDR3 DNA reads TGTGCCACCAGCAGAGAGGGGGGGATTGACTATGGCTACACCTTC. Translation: CATSREGGIDYGYTF. Full variable domain (missing parts from reference TRBV15 and TRBJ1-2): DAMVIQNPRYQVTQFGKPVTLSCSQTLNHNVMYWYQQKSSQAPKLLFHYYDKDFNNEADTPDNFQSRRPNTSFCFLDIRSPGLGDTAMYLCATSREGGIDYGYTFGSGTRLTVV.

This sequence joins TRBV5-4 and TRBJ1-6, with D maybe TRBD1 (6 bases). The germline V and J ends were trimmed by 1 base and 10 bases, with 12 bases remaining between them. The CDR3 has 14 amino acids. Germline loops: CDR1 SGHNT, CDR2 YYREEE (reference sequence). DNA of the CDR3: TGTGCCAGCAGCTTGTATACAGGGCAATCACCCCTCCACTTT. This encodes CASSLYTGQSPLHF.

CDR3 in amino acids: CASSFLAGGLTASTGELFF. The CDR3 bases are TGTGCCAGCAGCTTTTTGGCCGGGGGCCTAACCGCGAGCACCGGGGAGCTGTTTTTT. The V call is TRBV5-5, the J call TRBJ2-2, with D perhaps given as TRBD1 or TRBD2 (6 bases each). The CDR3 contains 19 residues. Germline loops: CDR1 SGHKS, CDR2 YYEKEE (reference sequence). V lost 2 bases and J lost 4, with 24 bases in between.

The chain combines TRBV11-1 with TRBJ1-4; TRBD1 matches at 8 bases. The CDR3 runs 17 residues. Trimming at V came to 5 bases and at J to 0 bases, leaving 8 bases not matched to a gene. Germline V gives CDR1 SGHAT, CDR2 FQDESV (reference sequence). The CDR3 region has the DNA TGTGCCAGCAGCCACGGACAGGGCTCTGCAACTAATGAAAAACTGTTTTTT. Its protein is CASSHGQGSATNEKLFF.

This clone appeared once. This chain connects TRBV5-6 to TRBJ2-7; the match to TRBD2 covers 12 bases. The CDR3 consists of 19 residues. The J segment lost 6 bases and the V segment lost 4 bases, leaving 20 bases of the junction unmatched. CDR1 and CDR2 from the germline V gene are SGHDT and YYEEEE. CDR3 in amino acids: CASSGLHGTSGRHPSEQYF. The DNA of the CDR3 is TGTGCCAGCAGCGGACTACACGGGACTAGCGGGCGCCACCCTTCCGAGCAGTACTTC.

The chain uses TRBV18 and TRBJ2-3; the D gene is possibly TRBD2 (6 bases). The CDR3 is 15 amino acids. Germline lookup yields CDR1 KGHSH and CDR2 LQKENI. V lost 3 bases and J lost 1, with 11 bases in between. In nucleotides, the CDR3 is TGTGCCAGCTCACCCTGGGGGGATGGCACAGATACGCAGTATTTT. Translating it yields CASSPWGDGTDTQYF.

The CDR3: CASSYSDKTYEQYF. The CDR3 nucleotides read TGTGCCAGCAGTTACTCAGACAAAACCTACGAGCAGTACTTC. The genes are TRBV6-5 and TRBJ2-7; no reliable D call. The CDR3 is 14 residues long. CDR1 and CDR2 from the germline V gene are MNHEY and SVGAGI. Trimming shortened V by 0 bases and J by 2 bases, and 8 bases separated the two germline ends.

The J gene is TRBJ2-1, the V gene TRBV15; 8 nucleotides line up with TRBD1. The CDR3 has 15 amino acids. Germline trimming cut 4 bases from V and 0 bases from J; bases unmatched to any gene: 2. Germline V lookup: CDR1 LNHNV, CDR2 YYDKDF (reference sequence). The DNA for the CDR3 is TGTGCCACCAGCACTGACAGGGGCTCCTACAATGAGCAGTTCTTC. It codes for CATSTDRGSYNEQFF.

The sample holds one count of this clone. The chain has TRBV5-1 and TRBJ2-5; perhaps TRBD1 as D (5 bases). V lost 1 base and J 4 bases, leaving 5 bases between the germline ends. The CDR3 spans 12 residues. Germline loops: CDR1 SGHRS, CDR2 YFSETQ. The CDR3 bases are TGCGCCAGCAGCTTGAGGGGAGAGACCCAGTACTTC. Translating gives CASSLRGETQYF.

This sequence joins TRBV12-5 and TRBJ1-5; D is unclear. This CDR3 is 15 amino acids long. Germline CDR1 is LGHNT and CDR2 is FRNRAP. Trimming took off 8 bases at V and 0 bases at J, with 14 bases between the two ends. The CDR3 region is CASLRGIDSNQPQHF. CDR3 DNA sequence: TGTGCTAGTTTGAGAGGAATAGATAGCAATCAGCCCCAGCATTTT. Supplemented by reference TRBV12-5 and TRBJ1-5, the full variable domain reads DARVTQTPRHKVTEMGQEVTMRCQPILGHNTVFWYRQTMMQGLELLAYFRNRAPLDDSGMPKDRFSAEMPDATLATLKIQPSEPRDSAVYFCASLRGIDSNQPQHFGDGTRLSIL.

This chain uses TRBV9 with TRBJ1-6, with D uncertain. The V gene's germline CDR1 is SGDLS and CDR2 YYNGEE. CDR3 length equals 15 residues. V shed 3 bases and J shed 7 bases, with 14 bases lying between them. The CDR3 nucleotides are TGTGCCAGCAGCGGACGACCATTTGTCAATTCACCCCTCCACTTT. Amino acid sequence: CASSGRPFVNSPLHF.

The chain joins TRBV9 to TRBJ2-1; TRBD2 matches at 7 bases. CDR1 and CDR2 from the germline V gene are SGDLS and YYNGEE. V dropped 0 bases and J dropped 2; count of bases not matched to a gene: 5. The CDR3 has 16 residues. The CDR3 spells CASSVGAGEPYNEQFF. Here the CDR3 DNA reads TGTGCCAGCAGCGTAGGTGCGGGAGAACCCTACAATGAGCAGTTCTTC.

The chain joins TRBV19 to TRBJ1-1; 8 bases are shared with TRBD1. This CDR3 region has 14 residues. J gave up 2 bases and V 6 bases, and 5 bases lay outside the gene matches. CDR1 LNHDA and CDR2 SQIVND come from the germline V gene (reference sequence). In nucleotides, the CDR3 is TGTGCCAGTAGCACACAGGGGGGTAACACTGAAGCTTTCTTT. It encodes CASSTQGGNTEAFF.

The V gene is TRBV2, the J gene TRBJ1-2; D gene uncertain. The length of the CDR3 is 13 residues. V shed 5 bases and J shed 2 bases, with 9 bases lying between them. Germline CDR1 is SNHLY and CDR2 is FYNNEI. CDR3 nucleotide sequence: TGTGCCAGCAGTCCAAGTTTGAACTATGGCTACACCTTC. Translating it yields CASSPSLNYGYTF.

For the CDR3, the DNA is TGTGCCAGCAGCCATCCCGGGTTCCTCTACGAGCAGTACTTC. Amino acids: CASSHPGFLYEQYF. The chain links TRBV4-2 to TRBJ2-7; D remains unclear. Trimming shortened V by 3 bases and J by 3 bases, and 12 bases separated the two germline ends. From germline, CDR1 is LGHNA and CDR2 YNFKEQ. The CDR3 contains 14 residues.

The chain employs TRBV19 and TRBJ2-3; 14 positions match TRBD2. The CDR3 is made up of 16 amino acids. Germline V gene lookup returns CDR1 LNHDA and CDR2 SQIVND (reference sequence). The junction had 4 bases not matched to a gene; V was cut back by 5 bases and J by 3 bases. CDR3 DNA: TGTGCCAGTAGTCTAGGACTAGCGGGAGGTACAGATACGCAGTATTTT. Amino acid sequence: CASSLGLAGGTDTQYF.

In this sample, this clone turned up once. The J gene is TRBJ1-3, the V gene TRBV19; D perhaps matches TRBD1 (5 bases). In germline, CDR1 is LNHDA, CDR2 SQIVND (reference sequence). The V and J ends lost 6 bases and 4 bases respectively, with 13 bases between them. The CDR3 has 14 residues. The CDR3 sequence is CASSLDGAGNTIYF. CDR3 sequence (DNA): TGTGCCAGTAGCCTCGACGGGGCGGGAAACACCATATATTTT.

V and J are TRBV6-5 and TRBJ1-4; D unresolved. CDR3 length equals 14 residues. V dropped 0 bases and J dropped 14 bases, with 16 bases sitting between them. Per the germline V gene, CDR1 is MNHEY and CDR2 is SVGAGI. CDR3 bases: TGTGCCAGCAGTTACTCGGTGGGAAGCCTCACTCTGTTTTTT. As protein: CASSYSVGSLTLFF.

V gene TRBV10-1 combines with J gene TRBJ2-2; unclear D gene. The CDR3 consists of 14 residues. Trimming stripped 6 bases from V and 1 base from J, with 9 bases between. The V gene's germline CDR1 is WNHNN and CDR2 SYGVQD (reference sequence). The CDR3 DNA reads TGCGCCAGCAGGGACGAGAAGAACACCGGGGAGCTGTTTTTT. Encoded protein: CASRDEKNTGELFF.

The genes are TRBV5-1 and TRBJ1-4; 8 positions match TRBD1. There are 15 residues in the CDR3. Germline CDR1 SGHRS, CDR2 YFSETQ. After removal of 3 bases from V and 6 bases from J, the junction contained 7 bases not matched to a gene. In DNA, the CDR3 is TGCGCCAGCAGCTCCCGACAGGGGTGGGATGAAAAACTGTTTTTT. The encoded protein is CASSSRQGWDEKLFF.

As DNA, the CDR3 is TGTGCCAGCAGCCAAGGGACAGGGGGTTATGGCTACACCTTC. Protein sequence: CASSQGTGGYGYTF. V gene TRBV14 combines with J gene TRBJ1-2; 10 nucleotides match TRBD1. The CDR3 consists of 14 residues. Trimming removed 1 base from V and 5 bases from J; junction bases left unmatched: 1. From germline, CDR1 is SGHDN and CDR2 FVKESK.

This chain connects TRBV6-1 to TRBJ1-1; 7 bases fit TRBD1. This CDR3 comprises 13 residues. Per the germline V gene, CDR1 is MNHNS and CDR2 is SASEGT. V lost 7 bases to trimming and J lost 10 bases; unmatched junction nucleotides: 12. The CDR3: CASTVSIQGTAFF. The CDR3 nucleotides are TGTGCCAGCACCGTTTCTATACAGGGGACAGCTTTCTTT.

This clone has only one observation. This chain uses TRBV14 with TRBJ1-3; tentatively, D is TRBD1 (5 bases). Per the germline V gene, CDR1 is SGHDN and CDR2 is FVKESK. V shed 0 bases and J shed 4 bases, with 16 bases lying between them. The CDR3 runs to 17 residues. The DNA of the CDR3 is TGTGCCAGCAGCCAAGATACAGGCCCAGGCGGGGGAAACACCATATATTTT. Translated: CASSQDTGPGGGNTIYF.

This clone was seen a single time. The genes are TRBV19 and TRBJ2-1; the match to TRBD2 covers 13 bases. The CDR3 contains 14 residues. The germline gives CDR1 LNHDA, CDR2 SQIVND (reference sequence). V gave up 6 bases and J gave up 7 bases; unmatched junction bases: 3. The CDR3 DNA reads as TGTGCCAGTAGAACTAGCGGGAGGGTAAATGAGCAGTTCTTC. Protein product: CASRTSGRVNEQFF.